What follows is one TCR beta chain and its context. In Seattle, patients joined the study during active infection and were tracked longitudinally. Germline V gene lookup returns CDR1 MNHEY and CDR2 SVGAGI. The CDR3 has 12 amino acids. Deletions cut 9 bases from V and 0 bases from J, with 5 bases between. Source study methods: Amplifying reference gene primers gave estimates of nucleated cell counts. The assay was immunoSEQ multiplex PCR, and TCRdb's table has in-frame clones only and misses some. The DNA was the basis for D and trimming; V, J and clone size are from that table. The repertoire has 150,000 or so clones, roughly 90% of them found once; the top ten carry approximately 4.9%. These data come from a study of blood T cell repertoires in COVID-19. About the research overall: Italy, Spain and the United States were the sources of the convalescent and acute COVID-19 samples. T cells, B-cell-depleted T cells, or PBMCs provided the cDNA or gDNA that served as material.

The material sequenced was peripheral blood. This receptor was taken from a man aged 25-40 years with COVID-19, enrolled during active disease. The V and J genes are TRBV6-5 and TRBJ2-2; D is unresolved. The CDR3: CASVSNTGELFF. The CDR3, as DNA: TGTGCCAGTGTCTCGAACACCGGGGAGCTGTTTTTT.